These T cell receptor beta chains were read from a single sample in a study of cytomegalovirus exposure and HLA in healthy donors. TCRdb keeps only in-frame clones here, not all; method: immunoSEQ multiplex PCR. The sample includes tens of thousands of clones, less than 85% of them seen just once. The specimen was PBMCs. Receptors originate from a woman under 40 in good health and CMV-seropositive. The CDR3 runs from the conserved cysteine through the conserved F or W. D genes are given only for firm matches. Expanded clones are given a class, and other clones once, few, many or no size at all.

v_call,d_call,j_call,clone_size,cdr3_aa,cdr3_nt
TRBV27,TRBD2,TRBJ2-7,NA,CASSTAYQTSGGTYEQYF,TGTGCCAGCAGTACAGCTTACCAAACTAGCGGGGGGACGTACGAGCAGTACTTC
TRBV7-7,NA,TRBJ1-5,NA,CASSFVQACNQPQHF,TGTGCTAGCAGCTTTGTACAGGCATGCAATCAGCCCCAGCATTTT
TRBV5-1,NA,TRBJ2-7,NA,CASSLDTTYEQYF,TGCGCCAGCAGCTTGGACACTACCTACGAGCAGTACTTC
TRBV6-4,TRBD1,TRBJ1-5,NA,CASRDPKQGADSNQPQHF,TGTGCCAGCAGGGACCCTAAACAGGGGGCGGATAGCAATCAGCCCCAGCATTTT
TRBV9,TRBD1,TRBJ1-2,NA,CASSVVPETGSNYGYTF,TGTGCCAGCAGCGTAGTCCCCGAGACAGGGTCCAACTATGGCTACACCTTC
TRBV6-5,NA,TRBJ2-5,NA,CASSYRADWYF,TGTGCCAGCAGCTACCGCGCGGATTGGTACTTC
TRBV7-9,TRBD1,TRBJ2-5,NA,CASSLDLQGFRETQYF,TGTGCCAGCAGCTTAGATTTACAGGGGTTCCGCGAGACCCAGTACTTC
TRBV27,TRBD1,TRBJ2-4,few,CASRPRTGGQSSIQYF,TGTGCCAGCAGACCTCGGACAGGGGGCCAATCGAGTATTCAGTACTTC
TRBV7-6,NA,TRBJ1-1,NA,CASSLVVRTEAFF,TGTGCCAGCAGCTTAGTGGTTCGGACTGAAGCTTTCTTT
TRBV28,TRBD2,TRBJ2-1,NA,CASNSLPTTSGTYNEQFF,TGTGCCAGCAATTCTCTACCCACAACTAGCGGGACCTACAATGAGCAGTTCTTC
TRBV19,NA,TRBJ1-3,once,CASSIESKRSGNTIYF,TGTGCCAGTAGTATCGAGTCCAAGAGGTCTGGAAACACCATATATTTT
TRBV5-3,NA,TRBJ1-5,once,CARSLASREDSLPGNQPQHF,TGTGCCAGAAGCTTGGCCAGTCGGGAGGACAGCCTCCCGGGCAATCAGCCCCAGCATTTT
TRBV5-6,NA,TRBJ2-3,NA,CASSFKLAVTDTQYF,TGTGCCAGCAGCTTCAAGCTAGCTGTCACAGATACGCAGTATTTT
TRBV7-8,TRBD1,TRBJ1-4,NA,CASSQRQGNEKLFF,TGTGCCAGCAGCCAGCGACAGGGTAATGAAAAACTGTTTTTT
TRBV2,TRBD1,TRBJ1-2,few,CASTVQGEGYGYTF,TGTGCCAGCACCGTTCAGGGGGAAGGCTATGGCTACACCTTC
TRBV7-9,TRBD2,TRBJ2-1,NA,CASSLYSPRGSSYNEQFF,TGTGCCAGCAGCCTATATTCCCCTCGCGGGAGCTCCTACAATGAGCAGTTCTTC
TRBV28,NA,TRBJ2-1,NA,CASSLLGGGGTRKQFF,TGTGCCAGCAGTTTATTGGGCGGAGGAGGAACAAGGAAGCAGTTCTTC
TRBV5-1,TRBD1,TRBJ1-1,few,CASSLDAGQPYTEAFF,TGCGCCAGCAGCCTCGACGCGGGACAGCCCTACACTGAAGCTTTCTTT
TRBV11-2,TRBD2,TRBJ2-1,NA,CASSFPGREVNEQFF,TGTGCCAGCAGCTTCCCTGGGCGGGAGGTCAATGAGCAGTTCTTC
TRBV6-5,NA,TRBJ1-3,few,CASRGGSGNTIYF,TGTGCCAGCAGAGGGGGCTCTGGAAACACCATATATTTT
TRBV2,NA,TRBJ1-1,NA,CASLAGLNTEAFF,TGTGCCAGCCTAGCGGGCCTGAACACTGAAGCTTTCTTT
TRBV5-4,TRBD1,TRBJ2-2,NA,CASSPRQGGGTGELFF,TGTGCCAGCAGCCCAAGACAGGGTGGAGGCACCGGGGAGCTGTTTTTT
TRBV7-2,NA,TRBJ2-2,NA,CASSLDYRPPNTGELFF,TGTGCCAGCAGCTTAGACTACAGGCCCCCGAACACCGGGGAGCTGTTTTTT
TRBV20-1,NA,TRBJ2-7,NA,CSSWGTFGQYF,TGCAGTTCTTGGGGGACTTTCGGGCAGTACTTC
TRBV10-1,TRBD1,TRBJ1-1,NA,CASSVGQGTEAFF,TGCGCCAGCAGTGTAGGACAGGGGACTGAAGCTTTCTTT
TRBV13,NA,TRBJ1-1,NA,CASSVRRGTEAFF,TGTGCCAGCAGCGTGAGAAGGGGAACTGAAGCTTTCTTT
TRBV15,TRBD2,TRBJ2-3,NA,CATSASGTSYTDTQYF,TGTGCCACCAGTGCGTCCGGGACTAGCTACACAGATACGCAGTATTTT
TRBV7-8,NA,TRBJ1-1,NA,CASSPRGRGTEAFF,TGTGCCAGCAGCCCCCGGGGCAGGGGAACTGAAGCTTTCTTT
TRBV9,NA,TRBJ2-1,NA,CASSYGRSSYNEQFF,TGTGCCAGCAGTTACGGGAGATCCTCCTACAATGAGCAGTTCTTC
TRBV4-1,TRBD1,TRBJ1-4,NA,CASSQDVQGGEKLFF,TGCGCCAGCAGCCAAGATGTACAGGGGGGTGAAAAACTGTTTTTT
TRBV18,TRBD1,TRBJ1-1,NA,CASSPTRGQVEAFF,TGTGCCAGCTCACCCACACGGGGACAGGTTGAAGCTTTCTTT
TRBV27,NA,TRBJ2-7,NA,CASSETGTHSSPGSYEQYF,TGTGCCAGCAGCGAGACCGGGACACACTCCTCCCCGGGCTCCTACGAGCAGTACTTC
TRBV5-4,NA,TRBJ1-1,NA,CASSPATGTNTEAFF,TGTGCCAGCAGCCCGGCGACAGGTACCAACACTGAAGCTTTCTTT
TRBV6-1,NA,TRBJ2-1,NA,CASRELAFSYNEQFF,TGTGCCAGCAGGGAGCTAGCGTTTTCCTACAATGAGCAGTTCTTC
TRBV19,TRBD1,TRBJ1-6,NA,CASKGGQGALSPLHF,TGTGCCAGTAAGGGAGGACAGGGGGCTCTATCACCCCTCCACTTT
TRBV18,NA,TRBJ1-3,NA,CASSPQQSSGNTIYF,TGTGCCAGCTCACCCCAACAAAGCTCTGGAAACACCATATATTTT
TRBV7-3,TRBD1,TRBJ2-1,NA,CASSLHRDRADNEQFF,TGTGCCAGCAGCTTGCACCGGGACAGGGCTGACAATGAGCAGTTCTTC
TRBV4-2,TRBD2,TRBJ2-7,NA,CASSPRDYHYEQYF,TGTGCCAGCAGCCCCCGGGACTACCACTACGAGCAGTACTTC
TRBV6-6,TRBD1,TRBJ1-6,NA,CASRTGKYNSPLHF,TGTGCCAGCAGGACAGGGAAGTATAATTCACCCCTCCACTTT
TRBV6-5,TRBD2,TRBJ2-7,NA,CASSYGGGGYEQYF,TGTGCCAGCAGTTACGGCGGGGGTGGGTACGAGCAGTACTTC
TRBV10-3,NA,TRBJ1-2,NA,CAISDPGGGIGEGYTF,TGTGCCATCAGTGACCCTGGCGGGGGGATAGGGGAAGGCTACACCTTC
TRBV13,NA,TRBJ1-2,NA,CASSLGTGYYGYTF,TGTGCCAGCAGCTTAGGGACAGGCTACTATGGCTACACCTTC
TRBV2,NA,TRBJ2-5,NA,CASSYSLTDPGETQYF,TGTGCCAGCAGCTATAGTCTCACTGACCCAGGAGAGACCCAGTACTTC
TRBV6-5,NA,TRBJ1-2,NA,CASSYLWGGGYTF,TGTGCCAGCAGTTACCTCTGGGGAGGAGGCTACACCTTC
TRBV28,TRBD1,TRBJ1-1,few,CASSTQGWTEAFF,TGTGCCAGCAGTACACAGGGGTGGACTGAAGCTTTCTTT
TRBV11-2,NA,TRBJ2-1,NA,CASSLVFRGAGYNEQFF,TGTGCCAGCAGCTTAGTTTTCAGGGGGGCCGGGTACAATGAGCAGTTCTTC
TRBV6-1,NA,TRBJ1-3,NA,CASRKTVSGNTIYF,TGTGCCAGCAGGAAGACAGTCTCTGGAAACACCATATATTTT
TRBV2,NA,TRBJ2-7,NA,CASSVTGSGEQYF,TGTGCCAGCAGTGTAACCGGGTCGGGCGAGCAGTACTTC
TRBV5-4,TRBD2,TRBJ2-7,NA,CASSAGTSGASSYEQYF,TGTGCCAGCAGCGCTGGGACTAGCGGGGCGAGCTCCTACGAGCAGTACTTC
TRBV9,NA,TRBJ2-1,NA,CASSVGRGKYNEQFF,TGTGCCAGCAGCGTAGGTCGGGGGAAGTACAATGAGCAGTTCTTC